One T cell receptor beta chain is described in this entry. These data are taken from a study of CD8+ T cells in alopecia areata. Turning to the study itself: A 6-month period off drug followed tofacitinib, which lasted 6 to 18 months.

There are 12 residues in the CDR3. Germline V gene data show CDR1 as SQVTM and CDR2 as ANQGSEA. V lost 4 bases and J 7 bases, leaving 14 bases between the germline ends. As the sequencing template, cDNA was produced by extracting RNA and reverse transcribing it. The repertoire was sequenced with immunoSEQ multiplex PCR; TCRdb's copy has only in-frame clones and lacks some. This sample has some 200,000 clones, with around 60% found just once. The sequence derives from a human donor with alopecia areata. J is TRBJ2-7 and V is TRBV29-1; no firm D call. The sample was CD4+ T cells sorted from blood, taken at week 0. CDR3 in amino acids: CSVAVESLEQYF. The CDR3 DNA is TGCAGCGTTGCGGTCGAAAGTCTGGAGCAGTACTTC.